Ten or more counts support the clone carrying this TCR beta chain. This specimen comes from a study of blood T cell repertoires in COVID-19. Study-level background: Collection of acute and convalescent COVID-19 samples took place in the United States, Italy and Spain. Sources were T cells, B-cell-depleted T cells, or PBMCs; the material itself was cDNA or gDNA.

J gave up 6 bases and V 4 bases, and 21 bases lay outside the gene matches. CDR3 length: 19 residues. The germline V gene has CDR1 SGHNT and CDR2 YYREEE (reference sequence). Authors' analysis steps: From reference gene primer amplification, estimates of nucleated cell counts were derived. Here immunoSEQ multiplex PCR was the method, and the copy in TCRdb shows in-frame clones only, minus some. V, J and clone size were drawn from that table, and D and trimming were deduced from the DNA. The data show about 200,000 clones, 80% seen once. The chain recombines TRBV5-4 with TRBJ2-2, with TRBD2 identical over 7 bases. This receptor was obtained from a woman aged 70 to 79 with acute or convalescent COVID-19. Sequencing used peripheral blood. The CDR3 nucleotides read TGTGCCAGCAGCGCTGGGCGACAAGTCGCGGGGGTAAGGGCCGGGGAGCTGTTTTTT. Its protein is CASSAGRQVAGVRAGELFF.